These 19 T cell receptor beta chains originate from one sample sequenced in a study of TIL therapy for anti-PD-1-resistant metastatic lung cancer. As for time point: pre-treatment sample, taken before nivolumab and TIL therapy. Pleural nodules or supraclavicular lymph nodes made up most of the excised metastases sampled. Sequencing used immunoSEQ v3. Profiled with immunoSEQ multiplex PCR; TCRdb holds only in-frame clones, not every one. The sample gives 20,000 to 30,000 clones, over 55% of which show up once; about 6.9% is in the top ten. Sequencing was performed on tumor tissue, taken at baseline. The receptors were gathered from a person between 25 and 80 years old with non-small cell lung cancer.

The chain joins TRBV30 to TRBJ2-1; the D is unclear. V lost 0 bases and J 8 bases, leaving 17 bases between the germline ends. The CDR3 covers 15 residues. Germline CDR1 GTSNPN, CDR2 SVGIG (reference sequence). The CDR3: CAWSVLAAFGYEQFF. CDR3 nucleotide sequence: TGTGCCTGGAGTGTACTTGCGGCCTTTGGCTATGAGCAGTTCTTC. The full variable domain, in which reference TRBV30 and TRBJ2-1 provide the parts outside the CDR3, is SQTIHQWPATLVQPVGSPLSLECTVEGTSNPNLYWYRQAAGRGLQLLFYSVGIGQISSEVPQNLSASRPQDRQFILSSKKLLLSDSGFYLCAWSVLAAFGYEQFFGPGTRLTVL.

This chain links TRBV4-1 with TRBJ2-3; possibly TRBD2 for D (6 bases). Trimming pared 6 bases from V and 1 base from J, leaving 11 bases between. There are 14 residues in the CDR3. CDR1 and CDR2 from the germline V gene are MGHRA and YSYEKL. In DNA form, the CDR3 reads TGCGCCAGCAGACGAGGCGGGGGCACAGATACGCAGTATTTT. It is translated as CASRRGGGTDTQYF.

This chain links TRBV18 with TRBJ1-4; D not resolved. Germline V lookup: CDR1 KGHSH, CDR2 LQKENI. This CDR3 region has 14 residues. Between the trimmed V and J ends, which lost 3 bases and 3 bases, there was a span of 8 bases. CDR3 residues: CASSPRAANEKLFF. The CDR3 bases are TGTGCCAGCTCACCGAGGGCGGCTAATGAAAAACTGTTTTTT.

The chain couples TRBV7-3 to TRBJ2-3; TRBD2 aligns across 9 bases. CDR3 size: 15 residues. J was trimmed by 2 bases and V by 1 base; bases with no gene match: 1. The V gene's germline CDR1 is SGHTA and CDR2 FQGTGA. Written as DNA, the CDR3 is TGTGCCAGCAGCTTAAGCGGGGGGGTCACAGATACGCAGTATTTT. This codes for CASSLSGGVTDTQYF.

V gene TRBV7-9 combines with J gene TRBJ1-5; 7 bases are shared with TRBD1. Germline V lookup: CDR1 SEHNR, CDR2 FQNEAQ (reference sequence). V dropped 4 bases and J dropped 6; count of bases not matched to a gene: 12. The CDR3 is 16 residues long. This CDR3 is CASSSSTGTAAQPQHF. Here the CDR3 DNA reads TGTGCCAGCAGCTCGAGCACCGGGACAGCAGCTCAGCCCCAGCATTTT.

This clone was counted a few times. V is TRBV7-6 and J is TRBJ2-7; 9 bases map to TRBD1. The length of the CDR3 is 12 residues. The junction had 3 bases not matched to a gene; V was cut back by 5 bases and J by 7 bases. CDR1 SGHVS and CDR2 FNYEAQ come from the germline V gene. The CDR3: CASSPGTGEQYF. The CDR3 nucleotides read TGTGCCAGCAGCCCGGGGACAGGGGAGCAGTACTTC.

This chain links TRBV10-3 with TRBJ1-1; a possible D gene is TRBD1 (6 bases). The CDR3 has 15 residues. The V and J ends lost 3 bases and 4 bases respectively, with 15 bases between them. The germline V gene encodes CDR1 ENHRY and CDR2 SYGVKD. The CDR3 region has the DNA TGTGCCATCAGTGACCAACAGGGTTGGATCACTGAAGCTTTCTTT. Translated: CAISDQQGWITEAFF.

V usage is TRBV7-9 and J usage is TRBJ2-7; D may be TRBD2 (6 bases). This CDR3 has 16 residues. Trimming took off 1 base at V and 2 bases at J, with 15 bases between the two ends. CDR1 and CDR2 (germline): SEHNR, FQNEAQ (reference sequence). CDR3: CASSLESLGRPYEQYF. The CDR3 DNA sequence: TGTGCCAGCAGCTTAGAGTCTCTGGGGAGGCCCTACGAGCAGTACTTC. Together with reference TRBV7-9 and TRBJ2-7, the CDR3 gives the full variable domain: DTGVSQNPRHKITKRGQNVTFRCDPISEHNRLYWYRQTLGQGPEFLTYFQNEAQLEKSRLLSDRFSAERPKGSFSTLEIQRTEQGDSAMYLCASSLESLGRPYEQYFGPGTRLTVT.

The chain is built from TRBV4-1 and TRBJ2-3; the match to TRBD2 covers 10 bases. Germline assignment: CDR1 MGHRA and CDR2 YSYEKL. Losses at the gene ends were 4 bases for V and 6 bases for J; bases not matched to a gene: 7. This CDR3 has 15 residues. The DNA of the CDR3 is TGCGCCAGCAGCCGGGTAGCGGGGGGTGGGGATACGCAGTATTTT. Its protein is CASSRVAGGGDTQYF.

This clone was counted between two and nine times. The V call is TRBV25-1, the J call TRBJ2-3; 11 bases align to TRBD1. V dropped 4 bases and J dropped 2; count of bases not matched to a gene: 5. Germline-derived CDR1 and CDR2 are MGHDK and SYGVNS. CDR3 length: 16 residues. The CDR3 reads CASSGTGGAFTDTQYF. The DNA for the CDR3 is TGTGCCAGCAGTGGGACAGGGGGCGCTTTCACAGATACGCAGTATTTT.

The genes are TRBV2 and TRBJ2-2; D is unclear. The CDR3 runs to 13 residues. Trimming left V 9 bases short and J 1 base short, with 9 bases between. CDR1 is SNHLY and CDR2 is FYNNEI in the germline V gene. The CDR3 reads CARRNMNTGELFF. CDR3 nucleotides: TGTGCCAGAAGAAACATGAACACCGGGGAGCTGTTTTTT.

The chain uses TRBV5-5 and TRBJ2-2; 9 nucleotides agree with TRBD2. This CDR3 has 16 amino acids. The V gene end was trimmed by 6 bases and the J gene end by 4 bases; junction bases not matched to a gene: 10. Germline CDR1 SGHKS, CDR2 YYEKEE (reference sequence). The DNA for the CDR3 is TGTGCCAGCACCGTTAGACTAGCGGCGACCACCGGGGAGCTGTTTTTT. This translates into CASTVRLAATTGELFF.

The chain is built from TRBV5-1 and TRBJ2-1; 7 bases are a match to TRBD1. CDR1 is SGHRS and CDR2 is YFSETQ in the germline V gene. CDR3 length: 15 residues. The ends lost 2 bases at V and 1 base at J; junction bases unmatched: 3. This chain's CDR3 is CASSFDRVSYNEQFF. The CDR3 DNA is TGCGCCAGCAGCTTCGACAGGGTATCCTACAATGAGCAGTTCTTC.

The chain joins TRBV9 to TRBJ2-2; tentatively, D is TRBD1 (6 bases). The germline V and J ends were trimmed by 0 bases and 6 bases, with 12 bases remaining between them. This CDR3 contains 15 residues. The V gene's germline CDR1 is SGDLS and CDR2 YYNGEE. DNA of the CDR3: TGTGCCAGCAGCGTAGGGGCAGGGGACGCCGGGGAGCTGTTTTTT. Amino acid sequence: CASSVGAGDAGELFF.

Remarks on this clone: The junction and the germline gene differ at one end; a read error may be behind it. The DNA for the CDR3 is TGTGCTAGCAGCGATACGGTAGCGGGGGCAAATGAGCAGTTCTTC. Residues: CASSDTVAGANEQFF. The J gene is TRBJ2-1, the V gene TRBV7-7; TRBD2 matches at 9 bases. CDR1 SSHAT and CDR2 FNYEAQ come from the germline V gene (reference sequence). There are 15 residues in the CDR3.

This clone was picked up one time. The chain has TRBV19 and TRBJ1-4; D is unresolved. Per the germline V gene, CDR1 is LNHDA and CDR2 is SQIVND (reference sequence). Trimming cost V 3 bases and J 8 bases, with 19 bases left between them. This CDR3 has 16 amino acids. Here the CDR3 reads CASSMYGQEVMEKLFF. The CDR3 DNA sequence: TGTGCCAGTAGTATGTACGGGCAAGAGGTAATGGAAAAACTGTTTTTT.

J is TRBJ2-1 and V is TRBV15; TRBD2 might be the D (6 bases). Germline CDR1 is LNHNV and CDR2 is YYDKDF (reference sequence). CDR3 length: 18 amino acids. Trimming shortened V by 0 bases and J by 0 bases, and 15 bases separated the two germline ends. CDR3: CATSRDLWGDGSYNEQFF. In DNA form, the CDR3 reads TGTGCCACCAGCAGAGATCTGTGGGGGGACGGCTCCTACAATGAGCAGTTCTTC. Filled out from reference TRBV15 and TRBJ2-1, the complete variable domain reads DAMVIQNPRYQVTQFGKPVTLSCSQTLNHNVMYWYQQKSSQAPKLLFHYYDKDFNNEADTPDNFQSRRPNTSFCFLDIRSPGLGDTAMYLCATSRDLWGDGSYNEQFFGPGTRLTVL.

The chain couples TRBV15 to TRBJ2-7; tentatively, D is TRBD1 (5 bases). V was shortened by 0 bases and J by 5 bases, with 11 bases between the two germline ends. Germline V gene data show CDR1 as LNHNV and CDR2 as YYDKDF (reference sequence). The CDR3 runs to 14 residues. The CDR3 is CATSRDQGADEQYF. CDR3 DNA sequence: TGTGCCACCAGCAGAGATCAAGGGGCCGACGAGCAGTACTTC. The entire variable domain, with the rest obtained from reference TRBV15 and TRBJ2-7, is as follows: DAMVIQNPRYQVTQFGKPVTLSCSQTLNHNVMYWYQQKSSQAPKLLFHYYDKDFNNEADTPDNFQSRRPNTSFCFLDIRSPGLGDTAMYLCATSRDQGADEQYFGPGTRLTVT.

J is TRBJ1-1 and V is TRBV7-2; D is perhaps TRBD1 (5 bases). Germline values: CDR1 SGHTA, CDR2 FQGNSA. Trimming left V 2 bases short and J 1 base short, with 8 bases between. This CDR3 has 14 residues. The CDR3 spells CASSLWGRNTEAFF. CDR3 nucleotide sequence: TGTGCCAGCAGCTTATGGGGGAGGAACACTGAAGCTTTCTTT.